This entry lists 3 T cell receptor beta chains sequenced from one sample in a study of blood T cells in healthy people across ages. PCR was performed a second time for roughly 7 to 12 cycles using a sample-barcoded 5' primer and a J-beta primer mix. TCRdb re-called the 5' RACE reads through MiXCR, storing one row per CDR3 protein. The sample shows 2 million or so distinct CDR3 sequences, about 50% of them seen only once. The sample taken for sequencing was blood. The receptors were gathered from a woman aged 40 to 55 in good health.

The V and J genes are TRBV27 and TRBJ2-6, with D unclear. Germline V lookup: CDR1 MNHEY, CDR2 SMNVEV (reference sequence). The CDR3 is 16 amino acids. V was clipped by 6 bases and J by 0 bases, with 12 bases between them. CDR3 bases: TGTGCCAGCAGCCGTGCCCCCCCCTCTGGGGCCAACGTCCTGACTTTC. Its protein is CASSRAPPSGANVLTF.

This clonotype occurred a few times. V is TRBV4-3 and J is TRBJ2-7; 8 nucleotides line up with TRBD2. Germline CDR1 LGHNA, CDR2 YSLEER. The CDR3 has 15 amino acids. J gave up 6 bases and V 1 base, and 8 bases lay outside the gene matches. The CDR3 loop is CASSQGTSGFSEQYF. For the CDR3, the DNA is TGCGCCAGCAGCCAAGGAACTAGCGGTTTTTCCGAGCAGTACTTC.

The sample holds one count of this clonotype. This chain uses TRBV28 with TRBJ2-4; 10 nucleotides agree with TRBD1. V was pared by 5 bases and J by 0 bases, with 10 bases of the junction left unmatched. This CDR3 contains 18 residues. CDR1 is MDHEN, CDR2 SYDVKM, per germline. Here the CDR3 reads CASSAPGQGRLAKNIQYF. The CDR3 DNA follows: TGTGCCAGCAGTGCTCCGGGACAGGGGAGATTAGCCAAAAACATTCAGTACTTC. The whole variable domain, filled in from reference TRBV28 and TRBJ2-4, reads DVKVTQSSRYLVKRTGEKVFLECVQDMDHENMFWYRQDPGLGLRLIYFSYDVKMKEKGDIPEGYSVSREKKERFSLILESASTNQTSMYLCASSAPGQGRLAKNIQYFGAGTRLSVL.